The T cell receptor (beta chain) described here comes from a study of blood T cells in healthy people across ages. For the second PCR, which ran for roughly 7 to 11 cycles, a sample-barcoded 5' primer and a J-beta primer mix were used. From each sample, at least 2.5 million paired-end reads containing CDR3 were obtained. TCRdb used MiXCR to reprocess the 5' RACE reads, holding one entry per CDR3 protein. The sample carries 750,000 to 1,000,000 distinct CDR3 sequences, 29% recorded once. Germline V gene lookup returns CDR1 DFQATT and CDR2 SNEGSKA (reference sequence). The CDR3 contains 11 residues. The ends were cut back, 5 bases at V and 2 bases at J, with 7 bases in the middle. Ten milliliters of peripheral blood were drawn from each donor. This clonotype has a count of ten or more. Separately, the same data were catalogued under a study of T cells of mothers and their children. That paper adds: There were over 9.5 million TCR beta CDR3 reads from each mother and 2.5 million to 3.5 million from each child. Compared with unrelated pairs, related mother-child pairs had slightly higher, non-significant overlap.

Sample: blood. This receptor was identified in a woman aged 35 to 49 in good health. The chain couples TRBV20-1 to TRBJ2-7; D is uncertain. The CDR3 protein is CSARGAYEQYF. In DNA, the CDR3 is TGCAGTGCTCGCGGAGCCTACGAGCAGTACTTC.